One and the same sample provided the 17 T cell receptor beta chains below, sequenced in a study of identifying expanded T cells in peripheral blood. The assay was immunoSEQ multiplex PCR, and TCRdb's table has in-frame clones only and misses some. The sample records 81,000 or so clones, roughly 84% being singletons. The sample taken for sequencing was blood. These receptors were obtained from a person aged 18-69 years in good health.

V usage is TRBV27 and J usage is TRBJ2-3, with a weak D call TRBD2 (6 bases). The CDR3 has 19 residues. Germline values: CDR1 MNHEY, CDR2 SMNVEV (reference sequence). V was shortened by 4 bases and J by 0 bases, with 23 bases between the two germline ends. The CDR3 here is CASSSTSRSLASSTDTQYF. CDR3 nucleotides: TGTGCCAGCAGTTCCACCTCCCGCTCACTAGCATCTAGCACAGATACGCAGTATTTT.

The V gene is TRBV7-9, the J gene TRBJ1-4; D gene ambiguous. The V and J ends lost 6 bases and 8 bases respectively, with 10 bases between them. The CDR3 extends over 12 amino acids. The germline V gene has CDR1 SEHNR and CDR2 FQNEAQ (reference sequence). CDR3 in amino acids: CASSQGLEKLFF. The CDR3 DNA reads TGTGCCAGCAGTCAAGGACTCGAAAAACTGTTTTTT.

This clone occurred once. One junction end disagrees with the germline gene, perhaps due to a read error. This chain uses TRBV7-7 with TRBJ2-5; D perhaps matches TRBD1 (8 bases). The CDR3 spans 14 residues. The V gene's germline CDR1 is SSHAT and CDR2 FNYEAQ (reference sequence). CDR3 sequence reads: CASSPTGGGETQYF. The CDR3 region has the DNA TGTGCTAGCAGCCCTACAGGGGGGGGAGAGACCCAGTACTTC.

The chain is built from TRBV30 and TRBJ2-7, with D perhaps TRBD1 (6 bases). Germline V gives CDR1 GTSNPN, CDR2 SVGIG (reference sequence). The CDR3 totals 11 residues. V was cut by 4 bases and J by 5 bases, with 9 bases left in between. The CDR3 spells CAWNRVDEQYF. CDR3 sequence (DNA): TGTGCCTGGAACAGGGTGGACGAGCAGTACTTC. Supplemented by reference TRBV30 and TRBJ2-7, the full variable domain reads SQTIHQWPATLVQPVGSPLSLECTVEGTSNPNLYWYRQAAGRGLQLLFYSVGIGQISSEVPQNLSASRPQDRQFILSSKKLLLSDSGFYLCAWNRVDEQYFGPGTRLTVT.

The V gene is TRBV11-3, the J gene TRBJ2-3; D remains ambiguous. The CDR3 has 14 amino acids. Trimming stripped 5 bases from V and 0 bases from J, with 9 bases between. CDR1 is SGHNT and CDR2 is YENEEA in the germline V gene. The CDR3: CASSPAASTDTQYF. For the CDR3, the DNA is TGTGCCAGCAGCCCGGCAGCTAGCACAGATACGCAGTATTTT.

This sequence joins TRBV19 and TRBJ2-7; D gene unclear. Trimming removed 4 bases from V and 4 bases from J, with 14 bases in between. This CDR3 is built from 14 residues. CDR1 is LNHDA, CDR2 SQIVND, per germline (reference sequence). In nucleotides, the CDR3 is TGTGCCAGTAGTACCCAGCCCACCATTTACGAGCAGTACTTC. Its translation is CASSTQPTIYEQYF.

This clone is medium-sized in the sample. CDR3 amino acids: CASSQNYNEQFF. The CDR3 coding sequence is TGTGCCAGCAGCCAGAACTACAATGAGCAGTTCTTC. The J gene is TRBJ2-1, the V gene TRBV4-2; D gene uncertain. Germline CDR1 is LGHNA and CDR2 is YNFKEQ. With 3 bases removed from V and 3 bases from J, the gap between germline ends came to 3 bases. CDR3 length: 12 residues.

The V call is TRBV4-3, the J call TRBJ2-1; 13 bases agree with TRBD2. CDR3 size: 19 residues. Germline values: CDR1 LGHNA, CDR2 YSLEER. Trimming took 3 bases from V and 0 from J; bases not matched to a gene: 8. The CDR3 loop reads CASSQAGLAGRSSYNEQFF. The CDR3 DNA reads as TGCGCCAGCAGCCAGGCGGGACTAGCGGGAAGGAGCTCCTACAATGAGCAGTTCTTC.

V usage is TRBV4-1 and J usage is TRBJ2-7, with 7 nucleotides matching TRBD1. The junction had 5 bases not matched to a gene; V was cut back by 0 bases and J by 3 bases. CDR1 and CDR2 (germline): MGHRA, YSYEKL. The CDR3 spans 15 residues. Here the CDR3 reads CASSQDLGGFYEQYF. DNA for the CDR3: TGCGCCAGCAGCCAAGATTTAGGGGGCTTCTACGAGCAGTACTTC.

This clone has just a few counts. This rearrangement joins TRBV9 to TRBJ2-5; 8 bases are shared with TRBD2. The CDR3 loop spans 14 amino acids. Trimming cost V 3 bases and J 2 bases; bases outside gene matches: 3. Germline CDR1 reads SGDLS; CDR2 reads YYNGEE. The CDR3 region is CASSAGTSQETQYF. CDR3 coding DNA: TGTGCCAGCAGCGCCGGGACTAGTCAAGAGACCCAGTACTTC.

Here the CDR3 reads CASSVVPETNTEAFF. CDR3 bases: TGTGCCAGCAGCGTAGTGCCAGAAACGAACACTGAAGCTTTCTTT. The V and J genes are TRBV9 and TRBJ1-1; no reliable D call. In germline, CDR1 is SGDLS, CDR2 YYNGEE. V was shortened by 0 bases and J by 1 base, with 10 bases between the two germline ends. This CDR3 is 15 amino acids long.

CDR3 amino acids: CASRPGGGYEKLFF. CDR3 nucleotide sequence: TGTGCCAGCAGACCAGGGGGCGGGTATGAAAAACTGTTTTTT. The chain uses TRBV7-2 and TRBJ1-4, with TRBD1 matching 8 bases. With 6 bases clipped from V and 6 bases from J, the junction kept 6 bases outside the gene matches. Germline V gives CDR1 SGHTA, CDR2 FQGNSA. This CDR3 contains 14 residues.

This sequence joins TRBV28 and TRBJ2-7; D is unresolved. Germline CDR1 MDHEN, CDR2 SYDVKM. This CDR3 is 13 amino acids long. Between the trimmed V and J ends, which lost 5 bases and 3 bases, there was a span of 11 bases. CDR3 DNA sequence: TGTGCCAGCAGTCTACTCAGTGGCTACGAGCAGTACTTC. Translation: CASSLLSGYEQYF.

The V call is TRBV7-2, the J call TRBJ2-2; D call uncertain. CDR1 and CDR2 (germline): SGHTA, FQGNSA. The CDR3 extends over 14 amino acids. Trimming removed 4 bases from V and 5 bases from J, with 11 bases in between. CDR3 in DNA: TGTGCCAGCAGCTGGGTCAAAGGGACCGGGGAGCTGTTTTTT. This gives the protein CASSWVKGTGELFF.

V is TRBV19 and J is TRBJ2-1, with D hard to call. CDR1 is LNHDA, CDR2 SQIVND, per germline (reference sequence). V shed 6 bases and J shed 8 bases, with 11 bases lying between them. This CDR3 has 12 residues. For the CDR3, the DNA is TGTGCCAGTAGCCAATCTTACCATGAGCAGTTCTTC. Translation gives CASSQSYHEQFF.

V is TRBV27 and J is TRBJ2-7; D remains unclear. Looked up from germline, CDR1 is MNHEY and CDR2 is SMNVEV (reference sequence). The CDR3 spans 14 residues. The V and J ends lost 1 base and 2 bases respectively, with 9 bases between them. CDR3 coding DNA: TGTGCCAGCAGTTTATTTGCGTCGGCCTACGAGCAGTACTTC. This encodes CASSLFASAYEQYF.

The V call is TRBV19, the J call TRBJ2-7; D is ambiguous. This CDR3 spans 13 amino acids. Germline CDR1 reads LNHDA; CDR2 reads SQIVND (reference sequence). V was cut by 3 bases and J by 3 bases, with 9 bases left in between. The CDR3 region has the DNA TGTGCCAGTAGTATTGCTCAGAGCTACGAGCAGTACTTC. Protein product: CASSIAQSYEQYF.